The rows below give T cell receptor beta chains drawn from one sample of a study of immune characterization of retroperitoneal liposarcoma. TCRdb passed the PCR reads through MiXCR, listing each CDR3 protein once. The sample shows around 2,000 distinct CDR3 sequences, around a quarter of them seen only once. Sequenced sample: tumor tissue. These receptors were taken from a female donor with retroperitoneal liposarcoma. CDR3s leave out the opening cysteine and the closing phenylalanine or tryptophan. The order of the fields is V gene, J gene, clone size, CDR3 protein. Size is omitted from some rows. Given values are once, few, many or a class for expanded clones.

>TRBV23-1|TRBJ2-3|-
ASSQAGGTDTQY
>TRBV10-2|TRBJ1-1|medium-sized
ASIGTEAF
>TRBV7-2|-|few
ASSLGGHQGETQY
>TRBV4-1|TRBJ1-2|few
ASSQELPGPSILYGYT
>TRBV6-1|TRBJ2-5|medium-sized
ASSRRTGLAGQETQY
>TRBV6-1|TRBJ2-2|medium-sized
ASRRLAGNTGELF
>TRBV6-2/TRBV6-3|TRBJ2-1|few
ASSYEGRGYNEQF
>TRBV12-3/TRBV12-4|TRBJ2-2|many
ASKPSTAHTGELF
>TRBV12-3/TRBV12-4|TRBJ2-1|many
ATSPPASGNNEQF
>TRBV6-1|TRBJ2-1|-
ASSEGTRSYNEQF
>TRBV6-5|TRBJ1-1|medium-sized
ASIQDRGHTEAF
>TRBV27|TRBJ1-4|many
ASSLSVQGSEKLF
>TRBV6-1|TRBJ2-6|few
ASRLGGGANVLT
>TRBV12-3/TRBV12-4|TRBJ2-3|medium-sized
ASSPWTRDGTQY
>TRBV27|TRBJ2-6|medium-sized
ASKQTSGANVLT
>TRBV30|TRBJ2-1|few
AWTLVRGNEQF